One and the same sample provided the 13 T cell receptor beta chains below, sequenced in a study of T cells in Graves' hyperthyroidism and ophthalmopathy. Template material for amplifying TCR beta CDR3 regions consisted of RNA transcripts. In the first-round RT-PCR of the TCR CDR3, the HTBI primer set was used. Each CDR3 protein is one row after TCRdb ran MiXCR on the multiplex PCR reads. Found here are about 840,000 distinct CDR3 sequences, around 39% of them singletons; the top ten hold 7% to 10%. Material: blood. The origin of the receptors is a man younger than 35 with Graves' hyperthyroidism.

V usage is TRBV12-3 or TRBV12-4 and J usage is TRBJ1-2; D possibly corresponds to TRBD1 (6 bases). The CDR3 sequence is 15 residues long. V was clipped by 2 bases and J by 5 bases, with 15 bases between them. CDR3 loop: CASSLNVPGAYGYTF. Written as DNA, the CDR3 is TGTGCCAGCAGTTTAAATGTCCCGGGGGCGTATGGCTACACCTTC.

This sequence joins TRBV7-9 and TRBJ1-5; 11 positions match TRBD1. Germline V gene sequence: CDR1 SEHNR, CDR2 FQNEAQ (reference sequence). The CDR3 extends over 14 amino acids. V gave up 3 bases and J gave up 11 bases; unmatched junction bases: 6. CDR3 DNA: TGTGCCAGCAGCTTCCGGACAGGGGGCGCAGCCCAGCATTTT. This encodes CASSFRTGGAAQHF.

This clonotype appeared a single time. The chain links TRBV12-3 or TRBV12-4 to TRBJ2-3; no clear D. The V end was cut by 7 bases, the J end by 3 bases, with 8 bases between. This CDR3 region has 12 residues. The CDR3 protein is CASIDGTDTQYF. The CDR3 DNA reads as TGTGCCAGCATTGACGGAACAGATACGCAGTATTTT.

In the case of this clonotype: At one of its ends the junction is not consistent with the germline gene, which may arise from a read error. V usage is TRBV5-1 and J usage is TRBJ2-7, with D possibly called TRBD1 or TRBD2 (5 bases each). The germline V gene has CDR1 SGHRS and CDR2 YFSETQ. The CDR3 contains 16 residues. The CDR3, as DNA: TGCGCCAGCAGTTTGGGTGGGGGTGCCACTCTTCACGAGCAGTACTTC. Translation gives CASSLGGGATLHEQYF.

This chain links TRBV20-1 with TRBJ1-6; D call uncertain. Trimming left V 0 bases short and J 8 bases short, with 17 bases between. The CDR3 covers 16 residues. Looked up from germline, CDR1 is DFQATT and CDR2 is SNEGSKA (reference sequence). The CDR3 reads CSAREPTGRNYSPLHF. Here the CDR3 DNA reads TGCAGTGCTAGAGAGCCAACCGGACGTAATTATTCACCCCTCCACTTT.

This chain joins TRBV4-1 and TRBJ2-7; D remains unclear. V lost 5 bases, J lost 5 bases, and 13 bases lay in between. The CDR3 is made up of 13 amino acids. From germline, CDR1 is MGHRA and CDR2 YSYEKL. This CDR3 is CASSGPRANEQYF. In DNA, the CDR3 is TGCGCCAGCAGCGGCCCCCGGGCCAACGAGCAGTACTTC.

This rearrangement joins TRBV29-1 to TRBJ1-2; D possibly corresponds to TRBD1 (6 bases). Trimming took off 2 bases at V and 3 bases at J, with 16 bases between the two ends. CDR3 length equals 15 residues. Germline CDR1 SQVTM, CDR2 ANQGSEA. The CDR3 nucleotides are TGCAGCGTTGAAAAGGACGGCAGGGGAGACTATGGCTACACCTTC. This sequence encodes CSVEKDGRGDYGYTF.

To note about this clonotype: One junction end does not reproduce the germline sequence, and a read error may be involved. This sequence joins TRBV7-2 and TRBJ2-6, with TRBD1 identical over 7 bases. CDR1 SGHTA and CDR2 FQGNSA come from the germline V gene. The CDR3 extends over 17 amino acids. CDR3 DNA: TGCGCCAGCAGCCAAGATGGGGACAGCTCTGGGGCCAACGTCCTGACTTTC. Protein: CASSQDGDSSGANVLTF.

At least ten counts were recorded for this clonotype. The rearrangement uses TRBV7-9 and TRBJ1-5; no reliable D call. The length of the CDR3 is 14 residues. V gave up 1 base and J gave up 5 bases, with 9 bases separating them. Germline loops: CDR1 SEHNR, CDR2 FQNEAQ (reference sequence). The CDR3 sequence: CASSLGSDYQPQHF. The CDR3 region has the DNA TGTGCCAGCAGCTTAGGGTCCGATTATCAGCCCCAGCATTTT.

This clonotype has a handful of counts. V and J are TRBV4-2 and TRBJ1-6; D gene uncertain. The CDR3 has 13 residues. CDR1 is LGHNA and CDR2 is YNFKEQ in the germline V gene. Trimming removed 0 bases from V and 9 bases from J, with 6 bases in between. CDR3 coding DNA: TGTGCCAGCAGCCAAGATACCCTTTCACCCCTCCACTTT. Its translation is CASSQDTLSPLHF.

This clonotype was seen many times. The V gene is TRBV10-2, the J gene TRBJ2-2; D remains ambiguous. This CDR3 has 14 residues. The germline V and J ends were trimmed by 10 bases and 5 bases, with 17 bases remaining between them. CDR1 is WSHSY, CDR2 SAAADI, per germline. The CDR3 here is CATWVGQLTGELFF. DNA of the CDR3: TGCGCCACGTGGGTAGGGCAGTTAACCGGGGAGCTGTTTTTT.

This clonotype came up a few times. V is TRBV29-1 and J is TRBJ2-2, with D perhaps TRBD1 (5 bases). The CDR3 runs 15 residues. Trimming shortened V by 1 base and J by 5 bases, and 14 bases separated the two germline ends. Germline V gene data show CDR1 as SQVTM and CDR2 as ANQGSEA. CDR3 nucleotide sequence: TGCAGCGTTGAAGTACAGGCCCAAGGTACCGGGGAGCTGTTTTTT. Translated: CSVEVQAQGTGELFF.

This clonotype was seen many times. This chain links TRBV5-1 with TRBJ1-1; the match to TRBD1 covers 8 bases. The ends lost 4 bases at V and 4 bases at J; junction bases unmatched: 3. The CDR3 loop spans 13 amino acids. Germline-derived CDR1 and CDR2 are SGHRS and YFSETQ. The CDR3 here is CASSGDRGTEAFF. CDR3 DNA: TGCGCCAGCAGCGGTGACAGGGGCACTGAAGCTTTCTTT.